The 2 T cell receptor beta chains in this list originate from one sample, sequenced in a study of blood T cell repertoires in COVID-19. The repertoire was sequenced with immunoSEQ multiplex PCR; TCRdb's copy has only in-frame clones and lacks some. The table has 90,000 or so clones, under 90% seen once. The sequencing input was peripheral blood. The receptors shown here come from a woman in her sixties or seventies with acute or convalescent COVID-19.

This chain uses TRBV10-3 with TRBJ1-5, with 7 bases fitting TRBD1. The germline V gene encodes CDR1 ENHRY and CDR2 SYGVKD. V dropped 0 bases and J dropped 5; count of bases not matched to a gene: 7. The CDR3 runs 16 residues. CDR3 bases: TGTGCCATCAGTGAGTCTGAAGGGGGCTGGGATCAGCCCCAGCATTTT. It codes for CAISESEGGWDQPQHF.

This rearrangement joins TRBV28 to TRBJ1-5; D is undetermined. The germline gives CDR1 MDHEN, CDR2 SYDVKM. Between the trimmed V and J ends, which lost 10 bases and 4 bases, there was a span of 11 bases. The CDR3 extends over 12 amino acids. Here the CDR3 DNA reads TGTGCCACCGGACGGGAGAATCAGCCCCAGCATTTT. This gives the protein CATGRENQPQHF.